This T cell receptor (beta chain) was retrieved from a study of a mutant IDH1 vaccine in newly diagnosed glioma. Study-level findings and limits: Pseudoprogression apparently lacked any relation to changes in top peripheral T cell clonotypes.

This CDR3 is built from 16 residues. V shed 4 bases and J 1 base; nucleotides not matched to a gene: 6. Per germline, CDR1 MNHEY and CDR2 SMNVEV (reference sequence). With regard to this clone: What it binds is unknown.

Specified time point: baseline, week 1 (first vaccination visit). Treatment indicated: pre-vaccination baseline after standard-of-care therapy. The astrocytomas were IDH1-mutant, ATRX-negative, and WHO grade 3 or 4. Here immunoSEQ multiplex PCR was the method, and the copy in TCRdb shows in-frame clones only, minus some. The table shows about 96,000 clones, with roughly 75% occurring only once. The J gene is TRBJ2-3, the V gene TRBV27; 9 nucleotides align to TRBD2. The sample here was PBMCs, taken from a glioma patient treated with radiotherapy, temozolomide or both. The clonotype comes from a man between 40 and 49 years old with glioma. CDR3 region: CASSSPRTSGTDTQYF. As DNA, the CDR3 is TGTGCCAGCAGTTCCCCGAGGACTAGCGGCACAGATACGCAGTATTTT.